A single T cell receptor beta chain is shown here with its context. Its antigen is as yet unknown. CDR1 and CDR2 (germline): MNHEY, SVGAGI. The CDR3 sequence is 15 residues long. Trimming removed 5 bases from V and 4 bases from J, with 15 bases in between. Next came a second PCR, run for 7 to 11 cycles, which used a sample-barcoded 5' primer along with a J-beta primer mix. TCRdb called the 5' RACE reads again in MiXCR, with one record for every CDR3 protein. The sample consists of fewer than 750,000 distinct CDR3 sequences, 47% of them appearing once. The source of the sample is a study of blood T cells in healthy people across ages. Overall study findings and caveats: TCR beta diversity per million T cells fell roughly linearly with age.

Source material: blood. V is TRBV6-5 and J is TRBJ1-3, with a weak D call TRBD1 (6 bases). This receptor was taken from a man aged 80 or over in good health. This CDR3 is CASSNLQGAGNTIYF. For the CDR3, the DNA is TGTGCCAGCAGTAATCTACAGGGTGCGGGAAACACCATATATTTT.